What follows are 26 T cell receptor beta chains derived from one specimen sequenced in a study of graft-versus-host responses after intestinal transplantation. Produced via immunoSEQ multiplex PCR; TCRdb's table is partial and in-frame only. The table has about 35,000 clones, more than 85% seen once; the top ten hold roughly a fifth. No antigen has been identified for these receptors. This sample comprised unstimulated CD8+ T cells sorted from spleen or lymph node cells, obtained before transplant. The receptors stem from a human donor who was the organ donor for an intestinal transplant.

CDR3 bases: TGTGCCAGCAGCGCCGGACAGTATAGCAATCAGCCCCAGCATTTT. Amino acids: CASSAGQYSNQPQHF. The J gene is TRBJ1-5, the V gene TRBV9, with D possibly being TRBD1 (6 bases). CDR3 length equals 15 residues. From germline, CDR1 is SGDLS and CDR2 YYNGEE. The germline V and J ends were trimmed by 3 bases and 0 bases, with 10 bases remaining between them.

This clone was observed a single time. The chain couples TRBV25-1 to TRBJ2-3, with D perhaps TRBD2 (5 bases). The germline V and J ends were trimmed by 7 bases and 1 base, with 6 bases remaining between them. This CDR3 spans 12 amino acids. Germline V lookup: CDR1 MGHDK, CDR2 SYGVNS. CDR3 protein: CASNSGTDTQYF. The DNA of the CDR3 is TGTGCCAGCAATAGCGGCACAGATACGCAGTATTTT.

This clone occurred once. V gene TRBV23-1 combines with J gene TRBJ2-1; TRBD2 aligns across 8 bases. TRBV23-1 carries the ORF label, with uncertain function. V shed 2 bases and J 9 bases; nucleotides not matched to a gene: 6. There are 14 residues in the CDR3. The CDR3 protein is CASSQREGHSEQFF. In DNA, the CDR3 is TGCGCCAGCAGTCAACGGGAGGGCCATAGTGAGCAGTTCTTC.

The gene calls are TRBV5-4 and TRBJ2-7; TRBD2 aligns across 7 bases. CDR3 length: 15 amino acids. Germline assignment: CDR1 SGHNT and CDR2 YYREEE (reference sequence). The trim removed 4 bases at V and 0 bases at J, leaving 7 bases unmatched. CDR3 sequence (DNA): TGTGCCAGCAGCCGGGGACTACTGACCTCCTACGAGCAGTACTTC. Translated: CASSRGLLTSYEQYF.

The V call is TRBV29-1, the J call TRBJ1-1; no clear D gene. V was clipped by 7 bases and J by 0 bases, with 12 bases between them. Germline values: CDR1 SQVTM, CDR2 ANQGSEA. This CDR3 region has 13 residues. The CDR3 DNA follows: TGCAGCGGTCGGGGTAAGTTGAACACTGAAGCTTTCTTT. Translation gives CSGRGKLNTEAFF.

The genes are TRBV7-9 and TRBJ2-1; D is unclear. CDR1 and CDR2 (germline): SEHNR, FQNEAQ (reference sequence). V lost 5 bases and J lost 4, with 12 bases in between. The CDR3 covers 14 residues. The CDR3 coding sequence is TGTGCCAGCAGCCTTCCTCGAAGTTACAATGAGCAGTTCTTC. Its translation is CASSLPRSYNEQFF.

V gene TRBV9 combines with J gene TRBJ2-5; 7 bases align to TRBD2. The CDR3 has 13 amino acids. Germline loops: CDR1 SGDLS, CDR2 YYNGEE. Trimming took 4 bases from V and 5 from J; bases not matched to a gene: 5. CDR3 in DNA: TGTGCCAGCAGCCCGGGACTATACGAGACCCAGTACTTC. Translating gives CASSPGLYETQYF.

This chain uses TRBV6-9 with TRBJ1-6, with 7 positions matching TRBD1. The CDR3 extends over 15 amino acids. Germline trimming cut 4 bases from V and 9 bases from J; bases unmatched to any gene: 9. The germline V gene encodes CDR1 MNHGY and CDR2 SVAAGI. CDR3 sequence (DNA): TGTGCCAGCAGTTTCCGACAGGGAGTCCGTTCACCCCTCCACTTT. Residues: CASSFRQGVRSPLHF.

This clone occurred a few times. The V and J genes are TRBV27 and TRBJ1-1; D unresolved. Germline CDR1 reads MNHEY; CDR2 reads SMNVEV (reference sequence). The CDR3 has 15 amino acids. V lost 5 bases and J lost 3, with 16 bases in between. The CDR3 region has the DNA TGTGCCAGCAGTCTCTTCTCGTGGGATTACACTGAAGCTTTCTTT. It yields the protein CASSLFSWDYTEAFF.

CDR3 amino acids: CASSFRDQPQHF. In nucleotides, the CDR3 is TGTGCCAGCAGTTTCCGCGATCAGCCCCAGCATTTT. This chain links TRBV28 with TRBJ1-5, with D hard to call. The germline V gene encodes CDR1 MDHEN and CDR2 SYDVKM. Trimming shortened V by 3 bases and J by 5 bases, and 5 bases separated the two germline ends. The CDR3 spans 12 residues. Complete variable domain (other parts from reference TRBV28 and TRBJ1-5): DVKVTQSSRYLVKRTGEKVFLECVQDMDHENMFWYRQDPGLGLRLIYFSYDVKMKEKGDIPEGYSVSREKKERFSLILESASTNQTSMYLCASSFRDQPQHFGDGTRLSIL.

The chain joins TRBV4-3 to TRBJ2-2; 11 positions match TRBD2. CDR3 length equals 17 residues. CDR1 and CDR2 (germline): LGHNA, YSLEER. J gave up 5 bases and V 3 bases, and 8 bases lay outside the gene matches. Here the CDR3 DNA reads TGCGCCAGCAGCCACGCCACTAGCGGGAGTGAAACCGGGGAGCTGTTTTTT. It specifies CASSHATSGSETGELFF.

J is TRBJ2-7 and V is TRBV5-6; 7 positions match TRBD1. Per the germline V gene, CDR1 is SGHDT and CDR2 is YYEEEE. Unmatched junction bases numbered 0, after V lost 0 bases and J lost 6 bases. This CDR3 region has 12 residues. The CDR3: CASSLAGGEQYF. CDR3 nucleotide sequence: TGTGCCAGCAGCTTGGCAGGGGGCGAGCAGTACTTC. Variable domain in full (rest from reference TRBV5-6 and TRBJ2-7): DAGVTQSPTHLIKTRGQQVTLRCSPKSGHDTVSWYQQALGQGPQFIFQYYEEEERQRGNFPDRFSGHQFPNYSSELNVNALLLGDSALYLCASSLAGGEQYFGPGTRLTVT.

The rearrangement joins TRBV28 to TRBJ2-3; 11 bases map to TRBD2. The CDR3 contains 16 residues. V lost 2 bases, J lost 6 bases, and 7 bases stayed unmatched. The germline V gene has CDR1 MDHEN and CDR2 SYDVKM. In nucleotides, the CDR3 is TGTGCCAGCAGTTTAGTACTAGCGGGAGCGTCGGATACGCAGTATTTT. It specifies CASSLVLAGASDTQYF.

CDR3 coding DNA: TGTGCCAGCAGCTTTTTGGGAGAGATACAAGAGACCCAGTACTTC. Its protein product is CASSFLGEIQETQYF. The rearrangement joins TRBV5-6 to TRBJ2-5; TRBD2 is a possible D gene (5 bases). This CDR3 is 15 amino acids long. Trimming removed 2 bases at V and 2 bases at J, with 13 bases between. In germline, CDR1 is SGHDT, CDR2 YYEEEE.

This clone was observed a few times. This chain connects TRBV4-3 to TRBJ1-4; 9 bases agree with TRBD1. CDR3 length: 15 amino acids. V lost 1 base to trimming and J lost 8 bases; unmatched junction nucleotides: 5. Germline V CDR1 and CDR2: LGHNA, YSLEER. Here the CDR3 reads CASSQGGTGREKLFF. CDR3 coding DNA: TGCGCCAGCAGCCAAGGGGGGACAGGGCGGGAAAAACTGTTTTTT.

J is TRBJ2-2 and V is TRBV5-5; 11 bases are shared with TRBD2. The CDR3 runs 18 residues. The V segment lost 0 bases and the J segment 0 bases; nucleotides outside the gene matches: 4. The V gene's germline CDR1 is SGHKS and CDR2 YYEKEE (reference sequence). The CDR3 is CASSLGRLAGPNTGELFF. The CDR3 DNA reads TGTGCCAGCAGCTTGGGACGACTAGCGGGACCGAACACCGGGGAGCTGTTTTTT.

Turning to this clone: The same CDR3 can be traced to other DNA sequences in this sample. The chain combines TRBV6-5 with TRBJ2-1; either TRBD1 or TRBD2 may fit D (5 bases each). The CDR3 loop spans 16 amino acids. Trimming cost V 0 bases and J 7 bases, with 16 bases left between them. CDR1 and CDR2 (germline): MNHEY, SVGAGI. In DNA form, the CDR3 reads TGTGCCAGCAGTTACTCAGGGACCAGGGATAGGAATGAGCAGTTCTTC. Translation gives CASSYSGTRDRNEQFF.

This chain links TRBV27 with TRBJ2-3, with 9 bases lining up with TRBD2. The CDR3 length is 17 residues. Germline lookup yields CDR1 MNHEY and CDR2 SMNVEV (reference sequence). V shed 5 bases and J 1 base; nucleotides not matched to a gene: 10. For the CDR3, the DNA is TGTGCCAGCAGTCCACGACTAGCGGAGATACGCACAGATACGCAGTATTTT. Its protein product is CASSPRLAEIRTDTQYF.

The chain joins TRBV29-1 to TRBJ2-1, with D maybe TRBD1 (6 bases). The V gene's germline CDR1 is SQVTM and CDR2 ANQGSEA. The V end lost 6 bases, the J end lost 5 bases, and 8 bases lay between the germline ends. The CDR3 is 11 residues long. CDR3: CSVGQNNEQFF. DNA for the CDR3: TGCAGCGTAGGACAGAACAATGAGCAGTTCTTC.

Written as DNA, the CDR3 is TGTGCCATCAGTGACCTTAGCGGGAGACACACCGGGGAGCTGTTTTTT. Translated, it gives CAISDLSGRHTGELFF. The rearrangement links TRBV10-3 to TRBJ2-2; 9 positions match TRBD2. The germline CDR1 and CDR2 sequences are ENHRY and SYGVKD. The CDR3 runs 16 residues. V was pared by 3 bases and J by 3 bases, with 5 bases of the junction left unmatched.

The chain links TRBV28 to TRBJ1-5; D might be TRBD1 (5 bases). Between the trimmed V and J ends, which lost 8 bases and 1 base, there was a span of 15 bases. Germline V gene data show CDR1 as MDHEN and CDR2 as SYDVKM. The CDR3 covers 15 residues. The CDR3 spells CASHFEGPSNQPQHF. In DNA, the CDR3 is TGTGCCAGCCACTTCGAGGGGCCGAGCAATCAGCCCCAGCATTTT.

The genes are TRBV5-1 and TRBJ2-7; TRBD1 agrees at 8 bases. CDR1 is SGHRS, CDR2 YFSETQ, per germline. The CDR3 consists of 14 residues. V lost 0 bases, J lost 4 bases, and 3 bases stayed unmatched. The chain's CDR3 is CASSLGQGRYEQYF. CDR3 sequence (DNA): TGCGCCAGCAGCTTGGGACAGGGGAGGTACGAGCAGTACTTC.

Here the CDR3 reads CAISESGSEAQYF. CDR3 in DNA: TGTGCCATCAGTGAGTCCGGGTCGGAGGCCCAGTACTTC. V is TRBV10-3 and J is TRBJ2-5, with D possibly TRBD2 on 5 matching bases. In germline, CDR1 is ENHRY, CDR2 SYGVKD. Trimming left V 0 bases short and J 9 bases short, with 11 bases between. This CDR3 region has 13 residues.

CDR3 in DNA: TGTGCCAGCAGCTTAGTCCGACAGGGGCAGAGGAAGCAGTTCTTC. This translates into CASSLVRQGQRKQFF. The chain uses TRBV7-2 and TRBJ2-1; 8 bases map to TRBD1. The CDR3 length is 15 residues. Germline CDR1 is SGHTA and CDR2 is FQGNSA. The junction had 10 bases not matched to a gene; V was cut back by 1 base and J by 11 bases.

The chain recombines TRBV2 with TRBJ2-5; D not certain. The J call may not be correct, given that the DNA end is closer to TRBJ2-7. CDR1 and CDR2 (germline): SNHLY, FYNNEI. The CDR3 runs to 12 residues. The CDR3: CASRGHIYEQYF. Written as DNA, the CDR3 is TGTGCCAGCAGGGGCCATATTTACGAGCAGTACTTC.

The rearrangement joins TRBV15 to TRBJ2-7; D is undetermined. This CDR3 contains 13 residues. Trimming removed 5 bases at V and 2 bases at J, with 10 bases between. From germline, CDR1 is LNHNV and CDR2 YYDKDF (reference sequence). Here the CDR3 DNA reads TGTGCCACCAGCCCCCCCGCTGCCTACGAGCAGTACTTC. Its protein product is CATSPPAAYEQYF. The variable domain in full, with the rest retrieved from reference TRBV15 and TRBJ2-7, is DAMVIQNPRYQVTQFGKPVTLSCSQTLNHNVMYWYQQKSSQAPKLLFHYYDKDFNNEADTPDNFQSRRPNTSFCFLDIRSPGLGDTAMYLCATSPPAAYEQYFGPGTRLTVT.